A selection of T cell receptor beta chains follows, all from one sample in a study of T cell clones after liver transplantation. Sequencing was performed with immunoSEQ multiplex PCR; in TCRdb, only in-frame clones are kept and a portion is missing. The sample holds around 97,000 clones, around 80% seen once. The sample consisted of CD4+ T cells from blood, taken approximately 43 months after liver transplant. Receptor source: a human patient who received a liver transplant. Part of the T cell pool may stem from the graft donor. Both conserved end residues are trimmed from each CDR3.

V gene | CDR3 protein
TRBV6-5 | ASSYLGSGYEQY
TRBV7-2 | ASSWVTGELF
TRBV2 | ASRGSGFYGYT
TRBV7-2 | ASSPPKGNTGELF
TRBV5-6 | ASSFMDRPGEQF
TRBV5-1 | ASRHQDRGTEAF
TRBV5-1 | ASSLTVSRDTEAF
TRBV7-8 | ASSLDGHINYGYT
TRBV6-5 | ASSRTSTNEKLF
TRBV7-3 | ASSLGRNQPQH
TRBV11-1 | ASSLTRQGTYGYT
TRBV6-1 | ASSEPAVPNTGELF
TRBV5-1 | ASSPGLAGSYEQY
TRBV5-4 | AGGDGYEQY